This T cell receptor (beta chain) was recovered during a study of Graves' ophthalmopathy and Graves' hyperthyroidism. This clonotype was detected ten times or more. The CDR3 contains 15 residues. V lost 2 bases to trimming and J lost 0 bases, with 11 bases between them. Germline values: CDR1 SGHVS, CDR2 FQNEAQ. CDR3 regions of TCR beta were amplified from RNA transcripts. The authors performed first-round RT-PCR with HTBI primers and then a second-round multiplex PCR. TCRdb passed the multiplex PCR reads through MiXCR, listing each CDR3 protein once. Among around 340,000 distinct CDR3 sequences listed, roughly a sixth were seen once.

The chain links TRBV7-8 to TRBJ2-7, with D possibly matching TRBD1 (6 bases). The sequence was collected from an adult man with Graves' ophthalmopathy. The sample was peripheral blood. The CDR3: CASSLIGGRSYEQYF. CDR3 nucleotides: TGTGCCAGCAGCTTAATTGGGGGCCGCTCCTACGAGCAGTACTTC. The variable domain in full, completed from reference TRBV7-8 and TRBJ2-7, reads GAGVSQSPRYKVAKRGQDVALRCDPISGHVSLFWYQQALGQGPEFLTYFQNEAQLDKSGLPSDRFFAERPEGSVSTLKIQRTQQEDSAVYLCASSLIGGRSYEQYFGPGTRLTVT.